The rows below give T cell receptor beta chains drawn from one sample of a study of cytomegalovirus exposure and HLA in healthy donors. Clones were sequenced by immunoSEQ multiplex PCR, and TCRdb holds only the in-frame ones, with some missing. The data hold 250,000 to 350,000 clones, with roughly 80% observed a single time. Sequencing was done on a sample of PBMCs. These receptors were taken from a girl under 10 years old in good health and CMV-seronegative. CDR3s include the opening cysteine and the closing phenylalanine or tryptophan. A D gene is named only where the DNA matches it firmly. Clone size is shown for a subset of rows, as once, few, many or a class of expanded clone.

abundance	v_gene	d_gene	j_gene	CDR3nt	CDR3aa
NA	TRBV27	TRBD2	TRBJ2-7	TGTGCCAGCAGTTTATCGTCCGGGAGGACGGGCGAGCAGTACTTC	CASSLSSGRTGEQYF
NA	TRBV2	NA	TRBJ1-1	TGTGCCAGCAGGCGTACGGGGAACACTGAAGCTTTCTTT	CASRRTGNTEAFF
NA	TRBV6-5	TRBD1	TRBJ2-7	TGTGCCAGCAGTTACTCGACAGGGGTCGAGCAGTACTTC	CASSYSTGVEQYF
NA	TRBV11-2	NA	TRBJ2-2	TGTGCCAGCAGCTTAGCCCGGACTCACACCGGGGAGCTGTTTTTT	CASSLARTHTGELFF
few	TRBV7-6	NA	TRBJ2-5	TGTGCCAGCAGCCCTACGTCGCGGTATCAAGAGACCCAGTACTTC	CASSPTSRYQETQYF
NA	TRBV7-6	NA	TRBJ2-1	TGTGCCAGCAGCTTAAGACCGCCTGCTACAGGAAGCTCCTACAATGAGCAGTTCTTC	CASSLRPPATGSSYNEQFF
NA	TRBV6-5	NA	TRBJ2-7	TGTGCCAGCAGTTACTTTGGGCAGGGCGAGCAGTACTTC	CASSYFGQGEQYF
once	TRBV12-5	NA	TRBJ1-2	TGTGCTAGTGGTTCGTTGACAACGTACTATGGCTACACCTTC	CASGSLTTYYGYTF
NA	TRBV29-1	NA	TRBJ1-4	TGCAGCGGGATGATGGGGCCTAATGAAAAACTGTTTTTT	CSGMMGPNEKLFF
NA	TRBV28	NA	TRBJ2-5	TGTGCCAGCAGTCTCCTGGGCCTGAAAGAGACCCAGTACTTC	CASSLLGLKETQYF
NA	TRBV12-5	TRBD1	TRBJ1-1	TGTGCTAGTGGTTTCCAAACCTACGTTGACAGGGAGGCTGAAGCTTTCTTT	CASGFQTYVDREAEAFF
NA	TRBV7-9	TRBD1	TRBJ2-7	TGTGCCAGCAGCGGGTCTTCCGGGACAGGGAGGTACGAGCAGTACTTC	CASSGSSGTGRYEQYF
NA	TRBV18	NA	TRBJ1-2	TGTGCCAGCTCACCGGGACAAAACTATGGCTACACCTTC	CASSPGQNYGYTF
NA	TRBV6-5	NA	TRBJ2-1	TGTGCCAGCAGTTTCCGCAGGGTCAATGAGCAGTTCTTC	CASSFRRVNEQFF
NA	TRBV18	NA	TRBJ1-2	TGTGCCAGCTCACCACGGGGAGCGGATGGCTACACCTTC	CASSPRGADGYTF
NA	TRBV30	NA	TRBJ2-1	TGTGCCTGGAGCCCCCCGGGAAATGAGCAGTTCTTC	CAWSPPGNEQFF
NA	TRBV27	TRBD1	TRBJ2-1	TGTGCCAGCAGTCCCCGGGACAGGCTAGGTGAGAATGAGCAGTTCTTC	CASSPRDRLGENEQFF
NA	TRBV28	TRBD2	TRBJ2-3	TGTGCCAGCAGTACACTAGCGGGAGTCATAGATACGCAGTATTTT	CASSTLAGVIDTQYF
NA	TRBV7-2	NA	TRBJ1-4	TGTGCCAGCAGCGTTGACCAGGGAACCCTCAGTCTGTCTTTT	CASSVDQGTLSLSF
NA	TRBV2	NA	TRBJ1-2	TGTGCCAGCAGTGAACAGGGGAGCAACTATGGCTACACCTTC	CASSEQGSNYGYTF
NA	TRBV9	TRBD2	TRBJ2-1	TGTGCCAGCAGCGTAGTGCCGGCGGGGGGGTACAATGAGCAGTTCTTC	CASSVVPAGGYNEQFF
NA	TRBV4-1	TRBD1	TRBJ1-1	TGCGCCAGCAGCCTGGGGACAGGGGACGAAGCTTTCTTT	CASSLGTGDEAFF
NA	TRBV6-1	TRBD1	TRBJ1-4	TGTGCCAGCAGTGCTCGCTCGGGACAGGGGATAAATGAAAAACTGTTTTTT	CASSARSGQGINEKLFF
NA	TRBV29-1	NA	TRBJ2-5	TGCAGCGTTGCCCTGTTACAAGAGACCCAGTACTTC	CSVALLQETQYF
NA	TRBV29-1	TRBD2	TRBJ2-2	TGCAGCGTTGGGACTAGCGGGGCGTTCTTAACCGGGGAGCTGTTTTTT	CSVGTSGAFLTGELFF
NA	TRBV28	NA	TRBJ1-2	TGTGCCAGCAGTTTAGGGGGCGCGGACTATGGCTACACCTTC	CASSLGGADYGYTF
NA	TRBV13	NA	TRBJ2-5	TGTGCCAGCAGCCCACCAAGAACAGGGCCGGAGACCCAGTACTTC	CASSPPRTGPETQYF
NA	TRBV9	TRBD2	TRBJ2-5	TGTGCCAGCAGCGTAGAGTTGGGGACTAGTGGCGGGACCCAGTACTTC	CASSVELGTSGGTQYF
NA	TRBV19	NA	TRBJ2-1	TGTGCCAGTAGTATTAAGCCGGGACATATGTCGATCCATGAGCAGTTCTTC	CASSIKPGHMSIHEQFF
NA	TRBV6-5	NA	TRBJ1-2	TGTGCCAGCAGTGAAAAGGTGGGCAACTATGGCTACACCTTC	CASSEKVGNYGYTF
NA	TRBV5-1	TRBD1	TRBJ1-4	TGCGCCAGCAGACGGGGACAGGGAGTTGAAAAACTGTTTTTT	CASRRGQGVEKLFF
NA	TRBV11-2	NA	TRBJ2-2	TGTGCCAGCAGCTTATTTCTAATAATCCCCCCCGGGGAGCTGTTTTTT	CASSLFLIIPPGELFF
NA	TRBV28	TRBD2	TRBJ2-2	TGTGCCAGCAGCCTCGGACTAGCGGCGAACACCGGGGAGCTGTTTTTT	CASSLGLAANTGELFF
few	TRBV9	TRBD1	TRBJ2-7	TGTGCCAGCAGCGCGAGGGGACAGGGAAAAAACGAGCAGTACTTC	CASSARGQGKNEQYF
NA	TRBV5-1	TRBD2	TRBJ2-7	TGCGCCAGCAGCCCGTCAAGCGGGAGGTCCTACGAGCAGTACTTC	CASSPSSGRSYEQYF
NA	TRBV5-5	TRBD2	TRBJ2-7	TGTGCCAGCAGCTTCTTAGCGGGTGGGCTAAACCCCTACGAGCAGTACTTC	CASSFLAGGLNPYEQYF
NA	TRBV10-3	TRBD2	TRBJ2-7	TGTGCCATCAGAGAGAGTAGCGGGAGGGCTTTCTCCTACGAGCAGTACTTC	CAIRESSGRAFSYEQYF
NA	TRBV28	NA	TRBJ1-1	TGTGCCAGCAGTTTCGCAGTTGAAGCTTTCTTT	CASSFAVEAFF
NA	TRBV9	NA	TRBJ2-7	TGTGCCAGCAGCGTAGGGTCTAGCTCCTACGAGCAGTACTTC	CASSVGSSSYEQYF
NA	TRBV10-3	TRBD2	TRBJ2-5	TGTGCCATCAGTGTGGGTAGCGGGGGGCCATACGTGGTGGAGACCCAGTACTTC	CAISVGSGGPYVVETQYF
NA	TRBV10-3	NA	TRBJ2-2	TGTGCCATCACGCGGAACACCGGGGAGCTGTTTTTT	CAITRNTGELFF
NA	TRBV6-6	NA	TRBJ1-3	TGTGCCAGCAGTTACTCGGGGGGATTGTCTGGAAACACCATATATTTT	CASSYSGGLSGNTIYF
NA	TRBV7-3	NA	TRBJ2-6	TGTGCCAGCAGCACCACAGTTCTCTCTGGGGCCAACGTCCTGACTTTC	CASSTTVLSGANVLTF
NA	TRBV10-3	TRBD2	TRBJ2-5	TGTGCCATCAGTGAGTCGCTAGCGGGGGGGCAAGAGACCCAGTACTTC	CAISESLAGGQETQYF
few	TRBV14	NA	TRBJ1-6	TGTGCCAGCAGCCCCTTCAGGCACTCCTATAATTCACCCCTCCACTTT	CASSPFRHSYNSPLHF
NA	TRBV6-1	NA	TRBJ1-5	TGTGCCAGCAATTTCCGAACTTGGAGCAATCAGCCCCAGCATTTT	CASNFRTWSNQPQHF
NA	TRBV28	NA	TRBJ2-5	TGTGCCAGCAGCTCCGGGGGGCACCAAGAGACCCAGTACTTC	CASSSGGHQETQYF
NA	TRBV5-1	NA	TRBJ2-7	TGCGCCAGCGCCACCTTAGGACACTACGAGCAGTACTTC	CASATLGHYEQYF
NA	TRBV28	NA	TRBJ1-6	TGTGCCAGCAGTTTTCGGGGGAGGCCTCTCCACTTT	CASSFRGRPLHF
NA	TRBV6-1	NA	TRBJ1-2	TGTGCCAGCATCCGAAAACCGGGGGACGGCTACACCTTC	CASIRKPGDGYTF
NA	TRBV21-1	NA	TRBJ1-5	TGTGCCAGCAGCAAAGCATCGACAGGGGGCGGCAGCAATCAGCCCCAGCATTTT	CASSKASTGGGSNQPQHF
NA	TRBV19	TRBD2	TRBJ2-2	TGTGCCAGTAGTATTTTTCTAGCGGGAGCCCCGGGCGGGGAGCTGTTTTTT	CASSIFLAGAPGGELFF
NA	TRBV7-3	TRBD2	TRBJ2-1	TGTGCCAGCAGCTTAAGGGCGGGAGGCCCCTACAATGAGCAGTTCTTC	CASSLRAGGPYNEQFF
NA	TRBV6-5	NA	TRBJ2-7	TGTGCCAGCAGTTCCTCTCTTGGAGGGACCTACGAGCAGTACTTC	CASSSSLGGTYEQYF
NA	TRBV7-9	TRBD1	TRBJ2-3	TGTGCCAGCAGCTGGGGGGACAGGGTGGCAGATACGCAGTATTTT	CASSWGDRVADTQYF
NA	TRBV2	NA	TRBJ1-6	TGTGCCAGCAGTGTGACCGACTACACCTATAATTCACCCCTCCACTTT	CASSVTDYTYNSPLHF
NA	TRBV7-9	TRBD1	TRBJ2-7	TGTGCCAGCAGCTTCCCGACAGGGGGATACGAGCAGTACTTC	CASSFPTGGYEQYF
NA	TRBV29-1	NA	TRBJ1-1	TGCAGCGTTGACAGTTCCATGAACACTGAAGCTTTCTTT	CSVDSSMNTEAFF
once	TRBV6-5	NA	TRBJ1-5	TGTGCCAGCAGTGTTAGGACATTAGGCAATCAGCCCCAGCATTTT	CASSVRTLGNQPQHF